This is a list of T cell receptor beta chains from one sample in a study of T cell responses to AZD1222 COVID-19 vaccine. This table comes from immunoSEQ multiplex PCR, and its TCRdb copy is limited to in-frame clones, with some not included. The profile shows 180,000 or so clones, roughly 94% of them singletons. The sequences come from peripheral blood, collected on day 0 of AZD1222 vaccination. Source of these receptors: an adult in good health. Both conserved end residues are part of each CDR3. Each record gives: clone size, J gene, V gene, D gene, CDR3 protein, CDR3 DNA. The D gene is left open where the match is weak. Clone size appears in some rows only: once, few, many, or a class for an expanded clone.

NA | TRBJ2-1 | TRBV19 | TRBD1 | CASNRPGQGAYEQFF | TGTGCCAGTAATCGGCCGGGACAGGGGGCCTATGAGCAGTTCTTC
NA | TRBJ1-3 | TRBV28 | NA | CASSRDAGNTIYF | TGTGCCAGCAGTAGGGACGCTGGAAACACCATATATTTT
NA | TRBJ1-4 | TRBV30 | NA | CAWSGRKVEKLFF | TGTGCCTGGTCAGGTCGTAAAGTGGAAAAACTGTTTTTT
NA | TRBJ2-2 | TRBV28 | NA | CASSRDESTGELFF | TGTGCCAGCAGTCGGGACGAGAGCACCGGGGAGCTGTTTTTT
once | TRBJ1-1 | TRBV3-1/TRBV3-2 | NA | CASSQRLEAFF | TGTGCCAGCAGCCAAAGGCTCGAAGCTTTCTTT
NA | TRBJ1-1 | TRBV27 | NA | CASSLSSQGYEAFF | TGTGCCAGCAGTTTATCATCCCAGGGGTATGAAGCTTTCTTT
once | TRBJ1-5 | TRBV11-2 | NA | CASSHRPGLHQPQHF | TGTGCCAGCAGCCACCGGCCGGGGCTCCATCAGCCCCAGCATTTT
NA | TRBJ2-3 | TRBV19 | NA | CASSITLGRGGRADTQYF | TGTGCCAGTAGTATTACCCTCGGCAGAGGCGGCAGGGCAGATACGCAGTATTTT
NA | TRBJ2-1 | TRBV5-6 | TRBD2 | CASSFSGRQLSNEQFF | TGTGCCAGCAGCTTTAGCGGGAGGCAGCTCTCCAATGAGCAGTTCTTC
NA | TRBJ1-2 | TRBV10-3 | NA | CAISLGPESSYTF | TGTGCCATCAGCCTGGGGCCCGAAAGTAGCTACACCTTC
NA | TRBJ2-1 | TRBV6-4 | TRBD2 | CASSDGRERDPNEQFF | TGTGCCAGCAGTGACGGGCGGGAGCGGGACCCCAATGAGCAGTTCTTC
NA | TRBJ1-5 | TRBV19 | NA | CASSERRGPQHF | TGTGCCAGTAGTGAGCGTCGGGGGCCCCAGCATTTT
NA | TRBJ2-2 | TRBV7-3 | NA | CASSLTLGGRGTGELFF | TGTGCCAGCAGCTTAACGTTAGGAGGGAGGGGGACCGGGGAGCTGTTTTTT
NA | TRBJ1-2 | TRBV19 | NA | CASSISGDGYTF | TGTGCCAGTAGCATCTCGGGTGACGGCTACACCTTC
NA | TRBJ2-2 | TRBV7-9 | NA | CASSLSGREFAGELFF | TGTGCCAGCAGCTTATCAGGTCGGGAGTTTGCCGGGGAGCTGTTTTTT
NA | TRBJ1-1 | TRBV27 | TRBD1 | CASSFLGTGDTEAFF | TGTGCCAGCAGTTTCCTCGGGACAGGGGACACTGAAGCTTTCTTT
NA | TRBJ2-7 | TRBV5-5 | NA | CASSLGPGAYEQYF | TGTGCCAGCAGCTTGGGACCTGGAGCCTACGAGCAGTACTTC
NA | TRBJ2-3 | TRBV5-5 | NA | CASSPLRAADTQYF | TGTGCCAGCAGCCCCCTTCGCGCGGCCGATACGCAGTATTTT
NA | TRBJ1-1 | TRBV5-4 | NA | CASSTNTEAFF | TGTGCCAGCAGCACAAACACTGAAGCTTTCTTT
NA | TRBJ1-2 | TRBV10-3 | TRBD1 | CAIRPGQGSNYGYTF | TGTGCCATTCGGCCGGGACAGGGTTCCAACTATGGCTACACCTTC
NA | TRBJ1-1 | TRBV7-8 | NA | CASMPLPGGEMNTEAFF | TGTGCCAGCATGCCTTTACCGGGGGGGGAAATGAACACTGAAGCTTTCTTT
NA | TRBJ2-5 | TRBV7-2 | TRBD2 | CASSSTSGPLVGQYF | TGTGCCAGCAGCTCCACTAGCGGACCTCTTGTCGGCCAGTACTTC
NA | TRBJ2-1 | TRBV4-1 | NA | CASSFGPYHTYNEQFF | TGCGCCAGCAGCTTTGGACCGTATCACACTTACAATGAGCAGTTCTTC
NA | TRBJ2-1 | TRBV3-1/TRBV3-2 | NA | CASTLKGENEQFF | TGTGCCAGCACCCTAAAGGGAGAGAATGAGCAGTTCTTC
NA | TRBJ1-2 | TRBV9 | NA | CASSVLGTNYGYTF | TGTGCCAGCAGCGTATTAGGGACAAACTATGGCTACACCTTC
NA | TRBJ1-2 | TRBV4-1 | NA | CASSQDRQVYGYTF | TGCGCCAGCAGCCAAGATAGGCAGGTTTATGGCTACACCTTC
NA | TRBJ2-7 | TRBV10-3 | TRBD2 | CAISRGLGGAYEQYF | TGTGCCATCAGCAGGGGACTAGGAGGAGCCTACGAGCAGTACTTC
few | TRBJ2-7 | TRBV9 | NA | CASSVEGEGHYYEQYF | TGTGCCAGCAGCGTAGAAGGCGAGGGGCACTACTACGAGCAGTACTTC
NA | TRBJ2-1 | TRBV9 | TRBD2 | CASSVGPSGFYNEQFF | TGTGCCAGCAGCGTAGGTCCTAGCGGCTTCTACAATGAGCAGTTCTTC
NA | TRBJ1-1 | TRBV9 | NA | CASSKANGKSEAFF | TGTGCCAGCAGCAAAGCTAATGGGAAGTCTGAAGCTTTCTTT
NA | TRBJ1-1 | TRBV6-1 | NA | CASSGWDGTLATEAFF | TGTGCCAGCAGTGGGTGGGACGGGACCTTGGCCACTGAAGCTTTCTTT
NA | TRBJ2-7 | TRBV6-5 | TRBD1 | CASSSGLEGGNEQYF | TGTGCCAGCAGTAGCGGACTCGAAGGGGGCAACGAGCAGTACTTC
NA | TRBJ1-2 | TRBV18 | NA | CASSPPGILNYGYTF | TGTGCCAGCTCACCACCGGGAATCCTTAACTATGGCTACACCTTC
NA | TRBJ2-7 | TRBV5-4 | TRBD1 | CASSLAQGANLDF | TGTGCCAGCAGCTTGGCACAGGGGGCTAATCTGGACTTC
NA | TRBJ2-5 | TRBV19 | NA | CASSIGAGQETQYF | TGTGCCAGTAGTATAGGGGCAGGACAAGAGACCCAGTACTTC
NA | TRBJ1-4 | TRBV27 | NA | CASRRGGGDEKLFF | TGTGCCAGCCGGAGGGGGGGTGGGGATGAAAAACTGTTTTTT
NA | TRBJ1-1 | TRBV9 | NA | CASSVEGNTEAFF | TGTGCCAGCAGCGTAGAGGGGAACACTGAAGCTTTCTTT
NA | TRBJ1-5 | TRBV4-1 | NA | CASSQQGGQGGQPQHF | TGCGCCAGCAGTCAACAAGGCGGGCAGGGAGGTCAGCCCCAGCATTTT
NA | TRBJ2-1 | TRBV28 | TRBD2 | CASSYREGRHEQFF | TGTGCCAGCAGTTACCGGGAGGGCCGCCATGAGCAGTTCTTC
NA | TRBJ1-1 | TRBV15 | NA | CATSREAGVATEAFF | TGTGCCACCAGCAGAGAGGCGGGGGTTGCAACTGAAGCTTTCTTT
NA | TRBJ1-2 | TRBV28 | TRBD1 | CASSYTGGGGYTF | TGTGCCAGCAGTTATACAGGGGGCGGAGGCTACACCTTC
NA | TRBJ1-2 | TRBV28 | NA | CATGCGTGMCWGYTF | TGTGCCACGGGATGTGGGACCGGGATGTGTTGGGGCTACACCTTC
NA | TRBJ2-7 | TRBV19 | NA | CATRDNFYEQYF | TGTGCCACCCGGGACAATTTTTACGAGCAGTACTTC
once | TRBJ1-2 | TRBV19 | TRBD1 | CASEPGGIYGYTF | TGTGCCAGTGAGCCAGGGGGGATCTATGGCTACACCTTC
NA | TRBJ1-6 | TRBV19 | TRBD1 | CASSRTGGFVYNSPLHF | TGTGCCAGTAGTCGGACAGGAGGTTTCGTGTATAATTCACCCCTCCACTTT
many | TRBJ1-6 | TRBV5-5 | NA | CASSFGAGTVNSPLHF | TGTGCCAGCAGCTTTGGAGCCGGGACTGTGAATTCACCCCTCCACTTT
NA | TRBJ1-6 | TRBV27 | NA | CASSDQNSPLHF | TGTGCCAGCTCGGACCAAAATTCACCCCTCCACTTT
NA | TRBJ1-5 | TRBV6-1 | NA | CASSEGGFGNQPQHF | TGTGCCAGCAGTGAGGGGGGGTTCGGCAATCAGCCCCAGCATTTT
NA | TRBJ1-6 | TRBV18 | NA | CASSPSRINSPLHF | TGTGCCAGCTCACCCTCGCGAATCAATTCACCCCTCCACTTT